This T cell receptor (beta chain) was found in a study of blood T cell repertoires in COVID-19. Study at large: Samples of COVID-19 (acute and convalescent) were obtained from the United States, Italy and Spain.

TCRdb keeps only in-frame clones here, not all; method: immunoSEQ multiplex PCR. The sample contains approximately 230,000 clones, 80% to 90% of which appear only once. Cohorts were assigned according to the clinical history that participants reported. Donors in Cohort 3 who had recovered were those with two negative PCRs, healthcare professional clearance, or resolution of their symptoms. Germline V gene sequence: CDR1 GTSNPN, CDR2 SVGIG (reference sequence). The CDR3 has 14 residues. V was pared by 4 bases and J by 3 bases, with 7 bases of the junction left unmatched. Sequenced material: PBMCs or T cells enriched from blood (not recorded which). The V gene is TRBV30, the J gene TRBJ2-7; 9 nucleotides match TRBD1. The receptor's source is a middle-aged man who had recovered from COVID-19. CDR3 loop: CAWTQDRGNYEQYF. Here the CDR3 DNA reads TGTGCCTGGACTCAGGACAGGGGTAACTACGAGCAGTACTTC.